The rows below give T cell receptor beta chains drawn from one sample of a study of beta chain features in type 1 diabetes. This table comes from immunoSEQ multiplex PCR, and its TCRdb copy is limited to in-frame clones, with some not included. Here the sample spans around 690,000 clones, 9.5% to 15% being singletons. Sequencing input: naive CD4+ T cells from blood. Receptors originate from a man aged 25-45 years with type 1 diabetes. CDR3s include the opening cysteine and the closing phenylalanine or tryptophan. A D gene is named only where the DNA matches it firmly. Size is omitted from some rows. Given values are once, few, many or a class for expanded clones.

v_gene,abundance,j_gene,d_gene,CDR3nt,CDR3aa
TRBV11-2,-,TRBJ2-7,-,TGTGCCAGCAGCTTAGACTTATCTCTGGAGCAGTACTTC,CASSLDLSLEQYF
TRBV7-2,few,TRBJ2-7,-,TGTGCCAGCAGCCCAGAGGGATACGAGCAGTACTTC,CASSPEGYEQYF
TRBV7-6,-,TRBJ2-7,-,TGTGCCAGCAGCCCTGACAGTATCTACGAGCAGTACTTC,CASSPDSIYEQYF
TRBV2,few,TRBJ2-2,-,TGTGCCAGCAGTGGAACAGGGTTGGGCACCGGGGAGCTGTTTTTT,CASSGTGLGTGELFF
TRBV18,few,TRBJ2-7,-,TGTGCCAGCTCACCGGACAGCAGCTCCTACGAGCAGTACTTC,CASSPDSSSYEQYF
TRBV10-3,few,TRBJ2-7,TRBD1,TGTGCCATCAGTCCCGGGACAGGGTACGAGCAGTACTTC,CAISPGTGYEQYF
TRBV5-1,-,TRBJ2-7,-,TGCGCCAGCAGCTTGGTGGGGCCAAGCTCCTACGAGCAGTACTTC,CASSLVGPSSYEQYF
TRBV29-1,few,TRBJ2-7,-,TGCAGCGTGGGTAGGGACACCAAATCAGGATACGAGCAGTACTTC,CSVGRDTKSGYEQYF
TRBV6-6,few,TRBJ2-3,TRBD2,TGTGCCAGCAGGACTAGCGGGGGGACAGATACGCAGTATTTT,CASRTSGGTDTQYF
TRBV7-3,few,TRBJ2-1,-,TGTGCCAGCAGCTTAACGGTACTAGGGTCATCACGCGAGCAGTTCTTC,CASSLTVLGSSREQFF
TRBV12-5,few,TRBJ1-1,-,TGTGCTAGTGGTCCCTCCCCAAACAGGGAGGACACTGAAGCTTTCTTT,CASGPSPNREDTEAFF
TRBV11-2,few,TRBJ2-1,TRBD2,TGTGCCAGCAGCTTAGGAGGAAGCGGGGCCACCTACAATGAGCAGTTCTTC,CASSLGGSGATYNEQFF
TRBV7-6,-,TRBJ2-1,TRBD1,TGTGCCAGCAGCCCGCGGGACAGGGGATCCTTTGACAATGAGCAGTTCTTC,CASSPRDRGSFDNEQFF
TRBV6-6,-,TRBJ2-1,-,TGTGCCAGCAAGGCGGGGTTCAATGAGCAGTTCTTC,CASKAGFNEQFF
TRBV5-6,few,TRBJ2-5,-,TGTGCCAGCAGCTTGGCCCAGAAAGAGACCCAGTACTTC,CASSLAQKETQYF
TRBV28,-,TRBJ2-1,-,TGTGCCAGCAGTTTAGAGATGGGGAGCTCCTACAATGAGCAGTTCTTC,CASSLEMGSSYNEQFF
TRBV7-9,-,TRBJ2-2,-,TGTGCCAGCAGCTTAGTGTCCATCGGAGGGCTGTTTTTT,CASSLVSIGGLFF
TRBV7-2,-,TRBJ1-2,-,TGTGCCAGCAGCTTACGACCCGAAGGGAACTATGGCTACACCTTC,CASSLRPEGNYGYTF
TRBV25-1,-,TRBJ2-5,-,TGTGCCAGCAGTGCTTCCCTTCGAGTCGGACGAAGGCAAGAGACCCAGTACTTC,CASSASLRVGRRQETQYF
TRBV7-2,-,TRBJ2-7,-,TGTGCCAGCAGCGTAGGGCCGGACAGTTCCTACGAGCAGTACTTC,CASSVGPDSSYEQYF